This T cell receptor beta chain was recovered during a study of blood T cells in healthy people across ages. This CDR3 spans 13 amino acids. Deletions cut 4 bases from V and 4 bases from J, with 8 bases between. Germline CDR1 MDHEN, CDR2 SYDVKM. The use of a sample-barcoded 5' primer and a J-beta primer mix characterized a second PCR of 7 to 11 cycles. In TCRdb, the 5' RACE reads were re-called with MiXCR into one record per CDR3 protein. Of 1.5 million to 2 million distinct CDR3 sequences in the sample, about 30% are singletons; the top ten hold roughly 8.2%. Study-wide results and caveats: Versus aged donors, long-lived donors had higher diversity and more naive CD4+ cells. Naive T cell percentage showed a strong correlation with TCR beta diversity.

For this clonotype: No antigen is known for it.

This chain links TRBV28 with TRBJ2-1; D is possibly TRBD2 (6 bases). Sequences were obtained from blood. This TCR derives from a woman aged 25 to 39 in good health. The CDR3 DNA sequence: TGTGCCAGCAGTTGGGACTGGTACAATGAGCAGTTCTTC. It translates to CASSWDWYNEQFF.